Listed here is a single TCR beta chain. In the source study's methods: Amplification of reference gene primers provided the estimated nucleated cell counts. Some clones are missing from TCRdb's copy, which holds only in-frame ones; the method was immunoSEQ multiplex PCR. Clonal size and the V and J genes are those of that table, whereas D and trimming came from the DNA. The repertoire includes about 180,000 clones, about 85% of them detected once, and 9.8% sits in the top ten. V lost 3 bases and J lost 10, with 13 bases in between. The CDR3 loop spans 12 amino acids. The data were obtained in a study of blood T cell repertoires in COVID-19. Whole-study context: Some COVID-19 samples were acute and others convalescent; all came from the United States, Italy and Spain. The cDNA or gDNA used as material had been derived from T cells, B-cell-depleted T cells, or PBMCs.

The clonotype comes from a woman aged 80 or over with acute or convalescent COVID-19. The rearrangement joins TRBV12-3 or TRBV12-4 to TRBJ2-7, with D hard to call. The source material was peripheral blood. The CDR3 region is CASSFSGLLQYF. The CDR3 nucleotides are TGTGCCAGCAGTTTTTCAGGTCTCCTCCAGTACTTC.